This entry describes one T cell receptor (beta chain). The sample is drawn from a study of CD8 T cells in Susac syndrome. The overall study: Patients with Susac syndrome were therapy-naive, on corticosteroids, or on intravenous immunoglobulin alone at blood draw.

This CDR3 is 14 amino acids long. The J segment lost 4 bases and the V segment lost 5 bases, leaving 10 bases of the junction unmatched. The germline gives CDR1 SQVTM, CDR2 ANQGSEA. RNA in amounts of roughly 0.5 to 1 ug was reverse transcribed with random hexamers. One entry per CDR3 protein results from TCRdb running MiXCR on the immunoSEQ multiplex PCR reads. The sample has 80,000 or so distinct CDR3 sequences, 93% seen once; the top ten hold about 0.53%. What was sequenced was CD4+ T cells from PBMCs. The clonotype was recovered from a human donor with Susac syndrome. The V gene is TRBV29-1, the J gene TRBJ1-1; 7 nucleotides match TRBD1. Here the CDR3 reads CSVLRAGGVTEAFF. The CDR3 DNA reads as TGCAGCGTTCTCCGGGCAGGGGGGGTCACTGAAGCTTTCTTT. Together with reference TRBV29-1 and TRBJ1-1, the CDR3 gives the full variable domain: SAVISQKPSRDICQRGTSLTIQCQVDSQVTMMFWYRQQPGQSLTLIATANQGSEATYESGFVIDKFPISRPNLTFSTLTVSNMSPEDSSIYLCSVLRAGGVTEAFFGQGTRLTVV.